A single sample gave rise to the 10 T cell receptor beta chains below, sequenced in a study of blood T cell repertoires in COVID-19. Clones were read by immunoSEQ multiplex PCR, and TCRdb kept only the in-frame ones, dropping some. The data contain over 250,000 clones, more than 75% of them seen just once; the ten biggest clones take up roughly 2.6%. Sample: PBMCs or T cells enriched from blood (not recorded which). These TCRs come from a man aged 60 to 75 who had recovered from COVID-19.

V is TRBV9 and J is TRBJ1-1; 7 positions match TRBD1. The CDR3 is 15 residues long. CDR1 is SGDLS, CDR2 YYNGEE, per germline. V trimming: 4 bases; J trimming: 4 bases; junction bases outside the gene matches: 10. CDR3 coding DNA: TGTGCCAGCAGCAACCGACAGGGAATGGGCACTGAAGCTTTCTTT. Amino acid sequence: CASSNRQGMGTEAFF.

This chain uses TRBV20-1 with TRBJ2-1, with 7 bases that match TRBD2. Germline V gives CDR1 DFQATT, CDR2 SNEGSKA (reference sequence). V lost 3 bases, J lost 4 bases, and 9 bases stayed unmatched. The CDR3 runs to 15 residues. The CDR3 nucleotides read TGCAGTGCTAGTAGCTCGGGGGGTGGGTACAATGAGCAGTTCTTC. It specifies CSASSSGGGYNEQFF.

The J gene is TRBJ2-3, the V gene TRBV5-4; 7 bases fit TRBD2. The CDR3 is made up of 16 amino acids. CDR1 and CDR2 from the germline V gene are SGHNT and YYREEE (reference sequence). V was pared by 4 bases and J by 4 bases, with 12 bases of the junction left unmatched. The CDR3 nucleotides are TGTGCCAGCAGCAGGCTAGCGGAGGCGGGGGCAGATACGCAGTATTTT. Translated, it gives CASSRLAEAGADTQYF.

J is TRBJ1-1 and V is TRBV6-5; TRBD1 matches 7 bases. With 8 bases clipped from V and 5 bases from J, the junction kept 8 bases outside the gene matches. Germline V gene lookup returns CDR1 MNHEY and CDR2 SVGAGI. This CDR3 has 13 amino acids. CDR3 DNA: TGTGCCAGCGCTAGGGGGCGCCGGACTGAAGCTTTCTTT. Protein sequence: CASARGRRTEAFF.

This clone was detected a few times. In DNA, the CDR3 is TGTGCCAGCAGTGAAGACAGGGGCACTGAAGCTTTCTTT. Its translation: CASSEDRGTEAFF. The chain uses TRBV2 and TRBJ1-1; 7 bases are a match to TRBD1. Germline V gives CDR1 SNHLY, CDR2 FYNNEI. The V and J ends lost 1 base and 4 bases, in that order; junction bases with no gene match: 0. The CDR3 loop spans 13 amino acids.

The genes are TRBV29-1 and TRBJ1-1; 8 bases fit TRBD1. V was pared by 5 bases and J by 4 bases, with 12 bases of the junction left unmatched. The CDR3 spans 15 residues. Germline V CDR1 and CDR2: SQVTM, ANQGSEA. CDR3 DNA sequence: TGCAGCGTTACACCGGGACAGGTGTGGGGCACTGAAGCTTTCTTT. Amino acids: CSVTPGQVWGTEAFF.

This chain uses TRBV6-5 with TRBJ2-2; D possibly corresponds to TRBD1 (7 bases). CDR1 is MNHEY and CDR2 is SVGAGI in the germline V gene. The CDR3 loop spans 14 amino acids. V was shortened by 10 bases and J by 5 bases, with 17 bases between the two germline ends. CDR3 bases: TGTGCCACCTGGTTCAGGGGGGAAACCGGGGAGCTGTTTTTT. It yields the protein CATWFRGETGELFF.

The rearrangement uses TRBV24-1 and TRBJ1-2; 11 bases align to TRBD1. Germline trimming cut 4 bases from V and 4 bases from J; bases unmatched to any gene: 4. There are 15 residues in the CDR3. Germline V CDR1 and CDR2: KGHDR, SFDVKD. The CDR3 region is CATSDGTGGVYGYTF. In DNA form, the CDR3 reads TGTGCCACCAGTGACGGGACAGGGGGGGTCTATGGCTACACCTTC.

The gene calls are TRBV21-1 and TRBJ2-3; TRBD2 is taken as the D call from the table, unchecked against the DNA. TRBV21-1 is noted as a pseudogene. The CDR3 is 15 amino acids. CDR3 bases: TGTGCCAGCAGCGACGACGGGGGATGCACAGATACGCAGTATTTT. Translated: CASSDDGGCTDTQYF.

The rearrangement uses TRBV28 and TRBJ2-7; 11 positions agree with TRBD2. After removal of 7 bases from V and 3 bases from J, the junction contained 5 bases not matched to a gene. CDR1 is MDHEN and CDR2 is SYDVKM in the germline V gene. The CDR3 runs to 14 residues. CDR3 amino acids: CASKLAGDIYEQYF. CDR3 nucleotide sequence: TGTGCCAGCAAACTAGCGGGAGACATCTACGAGCAGTACTTC. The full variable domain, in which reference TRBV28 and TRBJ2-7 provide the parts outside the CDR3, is DVKVTQSSRYLVKRTGEKVFLECVQDMDHENMFWYRQDPGLGLRLIYFSYDVKMKEKGDIPEGYSVSREKKERFSLILESASTNQTSMYLCASKLAGDIYEQYFGPGTRLTVT.